These T cell receptor beta chains were read from a single sample in a study of blood T cell repertoires in COVID-19. Clones were sequenced by immunoSEQ multiplex PCR, and TCRdb holds only the in-frame ones, with some missing. Counted here are about 140,000 clones, about 80% occurring once; the ten biggest clones make up over 5%. Sequencing was carried out using peripheral blood. These receptors were obtained from a human donor in a cohort sampled during active COVID-19. Each CDR3 is given with its conserved first and last residue. Each record gives: V gene, J gene, CDR3 length, D gene, CDR3 DNA, CDR3 protein. The D gene is left open where the match is weak.

v_call: TRBV7-9; j_call: TRBJ2-1; cdr3_length: 15; d_call: TRBD2; cdr3_nt: TGTGCCAGCAGCCCAAGCGGGGGGCTAGTTAATGAGCAGTTCTTC; cdr3_aa: CASSPSGGLVNEQFF
v_call: TRBV12-5; j_call: TRBJ2-3; cdr3_length: 15; d_call: TRBD2; cdr3_nt: TGTGCTAGTGCCCGGGGACTAGCGGGGGTAGATACGCAGTATTTT; cdr3_aa: CASARGLAGVDTQYF
v_call: TRBV19; j_call: TRBJ1-5; cdr3_length: 13; d_call: TRBD1; cdr3_nt: TGTGCCAGTAGTGGGACAGGGGATCAGCCCCAGCATTTT; cdr3_aa: CASSGTGDQPQHF
v_call: TRBV7-2; j_call: TRBJ2-2; cdr3_length: 16; d_call: NA; cdr3_nt: TGTGCCAGCTCGCCCGTTGCTCCACCTACGCCCGGGGAGCTGTTTTTT; cdr3_aa: CASSPVAPPTPGELFF
v_call: TRBV27; j_call: TRBJ2-1; cdr3_length: 16; d_call: TRBD1; cdr3_nt: TGTGCCAGCAGTCCAACCACCGGGACAGGGGTAGACGAGCAGTTCTTC; cdr3_aa: CASSPTTGTGVDEQFF
v_call: TRBV28; j_call: TRBJ1-2; cdr3_length: 12; d_call: NA; cdr3_nt: TGTGCCATCAAGACACAGGGTGGCGGCTACACCTTC; cdr3_aa: CAIKTQGGGYTF
v_call: TRBV9; j_call: TRBJ2-1; cdr3_length: 13; d_call: TRBD1; cdr3_nt: TGTGCCAGCAGCGCCTCAGGGGACAGTGAGCAGTTCTTC; cdr3_aa: CASSASGDSEQFF
v_call: TRBV28; j_call: TRBJ1-1; cdr3_length: 16; d_call: TRBD1; cdr3_nt: TGTGCCAGCCCGCCCCGGACAGGGGGCGGTATCGCTGAAGCTTTCTTT; cdr3_aa: CASPPRTGGGIAEAFF
v_call: TRBV2; j_call: TRBJ2-3; cdr3_length: 18; d_call: TRBD2; cdr3_nt: TGTGCCAGCACCCCCGGGCGGCTAGCGGGGGGGAGCACAGATACGCAGTATTTT; cdr3_aa: CASTPGRLAGGSTDTQYF
v_call: TRBV2; j_call: TRBJ1-4; cdr3_length: 13; d_call: NA; cdr3_nt: TGTGCCAGCAGTGAGGACTTGCGAGAAAAACTGTTTTTT; cdr3_aa: CASSEDLREKLFF
v_call: TRBV19; j_call: TRBJ2-3; cdr3_length: 14; d_call: TRBD1; cdr3_nt: TGTGCCAGTAGAGGGACAGTGAGCACAGATACGCAGTATTTT; cdr3_aa: CASRGTVSTDTQYF
v_call: TRBV5-1; j_call: TRBJ1-1; cdr3_length: 12; d_call: NA; cdr3_nt: TGCGCCAGCAGCTTGGCGGGTATTGAAGCTTTCTTT; cdr3_aa: CASSLAGIEAFF
v_call: TRBV21-1; j_call: TRBJ2-3; cdr3_length: 14; d_call: NA; cdr3_nt: TGTGCCAGCAGACCGGGACTAGCATGCGATACGCAGTATTTT; cdr3_aa: CASRPGLACDTQYF
v_call: TRBV19; j_call: TRBJ1-6; cdr3_length: 14; d_call: NA; cdr3_nt: TGTGCCAGTAAACATGGACAGACCAATTCACCCCTCCACTTT; cdr3_aa: CASKHGQTNSPLHF
v_call: TRBV5-5; j_call: TRBJ2-1; cdr3_length: 17; d_call: TRBD1; cdr3_nt: TGTGCCAGCAGCTCTTCCCGGGACAGGGGTTTATACAATGAGCAGTTCTTC; cdr3_aa: CASSSSRDRGLYNEQFF
v_call: TRBV11-2; j_call: TRBJ1-2; cdr3_length: 14; d_call: NA; cdr3_nt: TGTGCCAGCAGATCCGACAGCGGGGACTATGGCTACACCTTC; cdr3_aa: CASRSDSGDYGYTF
v_call: TRBV11-2; j_call: TRBJ2-7; cdr3_length: 15; d_call: NA; cdr3_nt: TGTGCCAGCAGCGCACACCTTGACAGAGCCTACGAGCAGTACTTC; cdr3_aa: CASSAHLDRAYEQYF
v_call: TRBV6-5; j_call: TRBJ2-1; cdr3_length: 15; d_call: TRBD1; cdr3_nt: TGTGCCAGCAGAATAGACCAGGGACAGGGCAATGAGCAGTTCTTC; cdr3_aa: CASRIDQGQGNEQFF
v_call: TRBV24-1; j_call: TRBJ1-2; cdr3_length: 11; d_call: NA; cdr3_nt: TGTGCCACCTATGACATTGATGGCTACACCTTC; cdr3_aa: CATYDIDGYTF
v_call: TRBV9; j_call: TRBJ1-2; cdr3_length: 13; d_call: NA; cdr3_nt: TGTGCCAGCAGGGCCTCAGGGTCGGATGGCTACACCTTC; cdr3_aa: CASRASGSDGYTF